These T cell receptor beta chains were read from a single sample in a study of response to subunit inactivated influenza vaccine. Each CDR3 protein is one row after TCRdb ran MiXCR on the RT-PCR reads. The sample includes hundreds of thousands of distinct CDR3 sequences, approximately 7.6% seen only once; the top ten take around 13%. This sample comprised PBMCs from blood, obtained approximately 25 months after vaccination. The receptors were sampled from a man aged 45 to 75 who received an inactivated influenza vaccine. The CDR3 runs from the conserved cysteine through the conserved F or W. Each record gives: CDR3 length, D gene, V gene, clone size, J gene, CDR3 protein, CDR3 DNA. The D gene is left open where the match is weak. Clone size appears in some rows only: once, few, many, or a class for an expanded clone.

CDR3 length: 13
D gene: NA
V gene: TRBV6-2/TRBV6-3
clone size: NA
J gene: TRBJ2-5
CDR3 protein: CASSSWTKETQYF
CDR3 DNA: TGTGCCAGCAGCTCTTGGACAAAAGAGACCCAGTACTTC

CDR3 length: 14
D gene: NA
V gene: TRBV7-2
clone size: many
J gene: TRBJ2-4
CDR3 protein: CASSPSPGEVIQYF
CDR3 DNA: TGTGCCAGCAGCCCCAGCCCCGGGGAGGTCATTCAGTACTTC

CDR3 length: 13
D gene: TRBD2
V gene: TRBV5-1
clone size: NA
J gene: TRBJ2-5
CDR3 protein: CASSFSGRSSQYF
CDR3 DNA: TGCGCCAGCAGCTTTAGCGGGAGGTCGTCCCAGTACTTC

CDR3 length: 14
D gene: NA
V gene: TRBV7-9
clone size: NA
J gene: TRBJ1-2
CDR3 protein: CASSSKAANYGYSF
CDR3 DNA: TGTGCCAGCAGCTCTAAGGCGGCTAACTATGGCTACTCCTTC

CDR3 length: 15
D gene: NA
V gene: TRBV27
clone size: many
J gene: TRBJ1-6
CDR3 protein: CASSFRGHYNSPLHF
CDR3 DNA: TGTGCCAGCAGTTTTCGGGGACATTATAATTCACCCCTCCACTTT

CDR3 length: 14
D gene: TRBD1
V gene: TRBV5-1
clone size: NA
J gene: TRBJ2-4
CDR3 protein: CASSTGQGDAIQYF
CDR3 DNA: TGCGCCAGCAGCACGGGACAGGGGGATGCCATTCAGTACTTC

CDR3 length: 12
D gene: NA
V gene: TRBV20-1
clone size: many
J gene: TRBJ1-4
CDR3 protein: CSASPENEKLFF
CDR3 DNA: TGCAGTGCTAGTCCCGAGAATGAAAAACTGTTTTTT

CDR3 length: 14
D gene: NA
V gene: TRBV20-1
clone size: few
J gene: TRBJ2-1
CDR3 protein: CSATRDTNYNEQFF
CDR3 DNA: TGCAGTGCTACCCGGGACACTAACTACAATGAGCAGTTCTTC

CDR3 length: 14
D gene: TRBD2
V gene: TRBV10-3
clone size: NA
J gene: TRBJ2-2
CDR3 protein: CAISGPGGGGELFF
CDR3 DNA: TGTGCCATCAGTGGGCCGGGAGGAGGCGGGGAGCTGTTTTTT

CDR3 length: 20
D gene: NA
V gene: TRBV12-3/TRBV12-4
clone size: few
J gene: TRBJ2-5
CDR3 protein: CASSLIVSEPAINGRETQYF
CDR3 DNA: TGTGCCAGCAGTTTAATTGTTAGCGAGCCAGCAATCAACGGCCGGGAGACCCAGTACTTC

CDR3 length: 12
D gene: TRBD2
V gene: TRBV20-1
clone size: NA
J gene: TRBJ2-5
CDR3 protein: CSATSAQETQYF
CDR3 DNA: TGCAGTGCCACTAGCGCCCAAGAGACCCAGTACTTC

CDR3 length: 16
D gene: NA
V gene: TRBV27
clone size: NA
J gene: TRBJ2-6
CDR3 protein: CASSWAGPFGANFLTF
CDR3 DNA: TGTGCCAGCAGTTGGGCGGGCCCTTTTGGGGCCAACTTCCTGACTTTC

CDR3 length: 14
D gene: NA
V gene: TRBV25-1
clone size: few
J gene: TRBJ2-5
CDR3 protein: CASSALTSGETQYF
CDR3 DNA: TGTGCCAGCAGTGCGTTGACAAGCGGAGAGACCCAGTACTTC

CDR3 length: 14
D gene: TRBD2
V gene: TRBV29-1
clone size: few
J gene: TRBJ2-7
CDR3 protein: CSVAGAGVLGEQYF
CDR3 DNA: TGCAGCGTTGCTGGTGCGGGGGTCCTAGGCGAGCAGTACTTC

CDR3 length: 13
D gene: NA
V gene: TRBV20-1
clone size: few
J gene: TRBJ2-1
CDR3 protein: CSARDVGLNEQFF
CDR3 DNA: TGCAGTGCTAGAGATGTGGGGCTCAATGAGCAGTTCTTC

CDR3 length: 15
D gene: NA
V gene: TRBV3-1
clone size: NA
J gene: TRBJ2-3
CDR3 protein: CASSASKREGDTQYF
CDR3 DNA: TGTGCCAGCAGCGCCTCGAAACGCGAGGGGGATACGCAGTATTTT

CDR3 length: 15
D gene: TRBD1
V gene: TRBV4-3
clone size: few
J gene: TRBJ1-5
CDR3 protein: CASSQARDRGQPQHF
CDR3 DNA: TGCGCCAGCAGCCAAGCCCGGGACAGGGGTCAGCCCCAGCATTTT

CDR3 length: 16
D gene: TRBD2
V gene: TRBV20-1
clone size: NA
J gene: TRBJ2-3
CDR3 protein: CSAARLAGISTDTQYF
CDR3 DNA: TGCAGTGCTGCCCGACTAGCGGGGATTAGCACAGATACGCAGTATTTT

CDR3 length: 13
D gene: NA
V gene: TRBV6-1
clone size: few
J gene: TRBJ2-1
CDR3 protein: CASTETGANEQFF
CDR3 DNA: TGTGCCAGCACTGAAACGGGGGCGAATGAGCAGTTCTTC

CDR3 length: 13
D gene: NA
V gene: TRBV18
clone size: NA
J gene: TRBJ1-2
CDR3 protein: CASSPTEGYGYTF
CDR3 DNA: TGTGCCAGCTCACCGACAGAGGGTTACGGCTACACCTTC

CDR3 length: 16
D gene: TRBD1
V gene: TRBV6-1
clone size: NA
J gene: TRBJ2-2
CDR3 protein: CASSQTGQGAFGELFF
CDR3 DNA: TGTGCCAGCAGTCAAACGGGACAGGGGGCGTTCGGGGAGCTGTTTTTT

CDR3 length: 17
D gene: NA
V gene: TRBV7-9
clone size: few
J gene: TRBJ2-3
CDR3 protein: CASSLGVRTSSTDTQYF
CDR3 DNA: TGTGCCAGCAGCTTGGGAGTGCGCACCTCTAGCACAGATACGCAGTATTTT

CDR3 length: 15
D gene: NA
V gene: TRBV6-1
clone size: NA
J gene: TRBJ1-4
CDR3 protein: CASSPLRGAYEKLFF
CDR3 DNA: TGTGCCAGCAGCCCACTGCGGGGGGCGTATGAAAAACTGTTTTTT